This T cell receptor beta chain was profiled in a study of HIV-infected patients and healthy controls (dated by TCRdb to between 2013 and 2015). Background for the entire study: The study asked whether deep sequencing of the TCR repertoire from small blood samples of HIV patients could detect immune perturbation and reconstitution.

Whole blood was used without fractionating the cells, so the repertoire represented all peripheral T cells without sorting. As controls, roughly 11 uninfected healthy donors were sampled, and several of those donors gave samples twice, approximately 12 weeks apart. A roughly 2.5 ml sample of peripheral blood was drawn into Tempus tubes for RNA extraction. Residual genomic DNA was removed with the TURBO-DNase kit and globin mRNA was depleted with GLOBINclear. Roughly 0.55 ug RNA was reverse transcribed with SuperScript III using primers against the alpha and beta constant regions. Alpha and beta chain libraries were generated separately via chain-specific third strand synthesis with multiplexing indices. To avoid primer bias, the protocol used one single primer pair to amplify every rearrangement within a chain, and the protocol also attached molecular barcodes to each cDNA molecule. The SP2 sequencing primer site and a random hexamer were carried on a 5' RACE adapter, to which purified cDNA was joined by T4 RNA Ligase 1. With slow temperature ramps used to favor optimal annealing, second strand synthesis was primed from the SP2 site with Phusion polymerase. Each molecule's 12-nucleotide barcode consisted of two random hexamer sequences, both added before amplification and joined together. An amplification PCR of around 25 cycles with P5s and P7 primers came after a short first PCR that had added P5 and P7 adapter elements plus a second index. The libraries went through approximately 27 PCR cycles in total, were quantified on a Qubit, were sized on a Bioanalyzer, and were diluted to around 4 nM. The normalized libraries were sequenced on an Illumina MiSeq using 2 x 250 paired-end kits. Into 9.5 to 10 ul Tris-Cl, the reverse transcription reactions were eluted following cleanup on MinElute columns. Adapter ligations were incubated for about 20 hours at 16 degrees C and subsequently purified with AMPure XP beads at a 1:1 ratio. Turning to the authors' computational methods: Demultiplexed FASTQ files were processed with a modified Decombinator by which V, J, insert and barcode information was output. Sequences sharing a barcode but differing from the dominant sequence were discarded as errors, and barcodes clustered at Levenshtein distance 3 were counted to estimate original cDNA molecules. The R packages ineq, vegan, igraph and RCytoscape were used for downstream analyses, together with IMGT nomenclature and CDR3 definitions. V gene usage was computed over distinct sequences, each TCR counted once to avoid skew from clonal expansion. Similarity networks connected unique CDR3 amino acid sequences within a donor whenever two sequences differed by a single Levenshtein edit. Published HIV-specific CDR3s (about 90 alpha, about 730 beta) and CMV-specific CDR3s (approximately 13 alpha, 250 to 300 beta) were compiled and searched for in the repertoires. It was shown by random subsampling to size-matched repertoires that the decreased diversity of patients was not caused by their lower sequence numbers. TCRdb reran the public reads through fastp at Q25 and MiXCR, keeping productive beta chains. All rows with the same CDR3 protein become a single entry with the most common DNA and genes. These V and J calls rely on TCRdb rather than the paper's analysis. The sample table records under 15,000 distinct CDR3 sequences; approximately 11% of these occur just once. Of the sample, just under 6.5% is held by the ten largest clones.

Overall study results and their limits: Both the Jaccard index and the count of highly shared sequences showed that healthy controls shared more CDR3s between individuals than HIV+ patients did. Only sixteen HIV-infected individuals were processed, which the authors considered a major limit on how widely the findings apply. HIV-infected repertoires had significantly higher mean Gini indices than controls, possibly reflecting oligoclonality. Donor HLA types were not determined in the study. In the samples, alpha-beta chain pairing was left undetermined. Differing numbers of distinct sequences in patients and controls hindered comparison, and size-matching assigned excessive weight to rare events in the HIV-infected data. HIV-associated CDR3s exhibited a significant reduction in frequency during therapy, whereas CMV-associated CDR3s exhibited no significant change, although the majority increased in frequency. Alpha-chain CDR3s from MAIT cells appeared at high frequency in healthy controls but were severely depleted in HIV+ repertoires. The observed differences in diversity could not be explained by the slight differences in age and sex profiles between the study cohorts. Mean usage differed significantly between HIV-infected patients and controls for eight alpha and eight beta V genes. The use of whole blood limited sequencing depth and precluded separation of the dynamics of distinct T-cell subpopulations. Compared with untreated HIV+ repertoires, healthy control repertoires had roughly threefold more distinct CDR3s and a higher Shannon diversity. Size-matched repertoire data did not replicate the apparent post-therapy recovery of the Gini index in HIV-infected patients.

By sample share, this clonotype is medium-sized (0.01 to 0.1%). It has no known antigen specificity. The record has no base qualities; no much larger clone is one base away. Deletion took 5 bases off V and 4 bases off J, with a span of 12 bases between the germline ends. CDR1 and CDR2, looked up from the germline V gene, are MNHEY and SVGAGI. The CDR3 goes from the cysteine to the phenylalanine over 14 residues. The read is trimmed to its CDR3 DNA, 42 bases read in frame from base 1. The clonotype originates from an adult in good health. The rearranged chain carries TRBV6-5 and TRBJ2-1; TRBD1 is perhaps the D gene, given 5 matching bases. What was sequenced was blood. The CDR3 reads as follows: CASSRVGAYNEQFF. The DNA reads TGTGCCAGCAGTAGAGTTGGGGCTTACAATGAGCAGTTCTTC.